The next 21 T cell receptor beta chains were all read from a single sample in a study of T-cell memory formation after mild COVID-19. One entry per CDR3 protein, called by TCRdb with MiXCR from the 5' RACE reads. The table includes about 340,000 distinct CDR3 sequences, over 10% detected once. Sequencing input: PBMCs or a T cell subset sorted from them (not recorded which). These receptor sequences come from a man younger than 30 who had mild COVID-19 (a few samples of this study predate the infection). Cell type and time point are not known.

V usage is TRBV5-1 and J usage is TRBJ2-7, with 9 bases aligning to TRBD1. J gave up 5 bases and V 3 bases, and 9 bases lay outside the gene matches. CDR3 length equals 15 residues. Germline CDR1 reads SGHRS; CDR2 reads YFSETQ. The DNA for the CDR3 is TGCGCCAGCAGCTCGATGACAGGGGGTTTGAACGAGCAGTACTTC. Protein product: CASSSMTGGLNEQYF.

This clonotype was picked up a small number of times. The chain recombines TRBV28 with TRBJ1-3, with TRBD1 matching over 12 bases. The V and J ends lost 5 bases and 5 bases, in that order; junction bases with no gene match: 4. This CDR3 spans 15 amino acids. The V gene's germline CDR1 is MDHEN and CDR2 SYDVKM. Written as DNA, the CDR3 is TGTGCCAGCAGTCCGGGACAGGGGGCAAGAAACACCATATATTTT. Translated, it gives CASSPGQGARNTIYF.

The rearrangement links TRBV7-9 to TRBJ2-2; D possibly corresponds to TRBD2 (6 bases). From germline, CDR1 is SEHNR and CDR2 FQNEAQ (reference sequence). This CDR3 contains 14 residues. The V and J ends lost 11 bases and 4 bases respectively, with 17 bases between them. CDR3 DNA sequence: TGTGCCTACCGACCGGGACTTCTCACCGGGGAGCTGTTTTTT. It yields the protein CAYRPGLLTGELFF.

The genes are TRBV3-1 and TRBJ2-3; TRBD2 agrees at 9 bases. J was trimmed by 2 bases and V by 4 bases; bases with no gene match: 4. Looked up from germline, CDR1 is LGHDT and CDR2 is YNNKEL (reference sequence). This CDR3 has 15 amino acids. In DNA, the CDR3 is TGTGCCAGCAGCCGTGGGACTAGCTTCACAGATACGCAGTATTTT. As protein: CASSRGTSFTDTQYF.

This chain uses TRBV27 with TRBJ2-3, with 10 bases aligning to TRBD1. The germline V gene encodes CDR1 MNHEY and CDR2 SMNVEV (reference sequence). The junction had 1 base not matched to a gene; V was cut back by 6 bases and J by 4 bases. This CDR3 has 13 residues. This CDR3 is CASSGQGADTQYF. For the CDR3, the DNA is TGTGCCAGCAGCGGACAGGGGGCAGATACGCAGTATTTT.

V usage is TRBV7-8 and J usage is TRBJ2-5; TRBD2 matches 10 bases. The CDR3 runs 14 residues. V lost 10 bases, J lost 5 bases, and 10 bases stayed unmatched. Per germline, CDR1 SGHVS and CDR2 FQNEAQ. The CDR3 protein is CAKGSGGAGETQYF. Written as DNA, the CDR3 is TGTGCCAAGGGGAGCGGGGGGGCCGGTGAGACCCAGTACTTC.

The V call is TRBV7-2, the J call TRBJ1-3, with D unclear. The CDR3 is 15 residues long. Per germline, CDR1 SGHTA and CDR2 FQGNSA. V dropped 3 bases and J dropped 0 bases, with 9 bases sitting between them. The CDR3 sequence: CASSLGGFSGNTIYF. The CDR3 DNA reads TGTGCCAGCAGCTTGGGCGGGTTCTCTGGAAACACCATATATTTT. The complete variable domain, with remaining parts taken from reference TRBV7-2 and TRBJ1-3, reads GAGVSQSPSNKVTEKGKDVELRCDPISGHTALYWYRQSLGQGLEFLIYFQGNSAPDKSGLPSDRFSAERTGGSVSTLTIQRTQQEDSAVYLCASSLGGFSGNTIYFGEGSWLTVV.

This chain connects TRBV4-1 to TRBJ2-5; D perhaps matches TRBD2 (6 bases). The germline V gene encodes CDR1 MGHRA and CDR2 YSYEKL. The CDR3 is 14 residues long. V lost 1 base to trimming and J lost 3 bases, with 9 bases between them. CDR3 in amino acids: CASSQGGLKETQYF. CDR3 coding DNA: TGCGCCAGCAGCCAAGGGGGACTCAAAGAGACCCAGTACTTC.

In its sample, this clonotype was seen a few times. CDR3 sequence: CASHPPPNTEAFF. Here the CDR3 DNA reads TGTGCCAGCCACCCCCCACCGAACACTGAAGCTTTCTTT. V is TRBV7-9 and J is TRBJ1-1; D unclear. This CDR3 spans 13 amino acids. The germline CDR1 and CDR2 sequences are SEHNR and FQNEAQ (reference sequence). V lost 8 bases to trimming and J lost 1 base, with 11 bases between them.

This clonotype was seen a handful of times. The CDR3 DNA sequence: TGCAGTGCTAGCCTTAGCGGGGGGGCCGGGGGTGAGCAGTTCTTC. It yields the protein CSASLSGGAGGEQFF. The rearrangement joins TRBV20-1 to TRBJ2-1; TRBD2 agrees at 11 bases. The CDR3 extends over 15 amino acids. Germline CDR1 and CDR2: DFQATT and SNEGSKA (reference sequence). The V segment lost 3 bases and the J segment 9 bases; nucleotides outside the gene matches: 10.

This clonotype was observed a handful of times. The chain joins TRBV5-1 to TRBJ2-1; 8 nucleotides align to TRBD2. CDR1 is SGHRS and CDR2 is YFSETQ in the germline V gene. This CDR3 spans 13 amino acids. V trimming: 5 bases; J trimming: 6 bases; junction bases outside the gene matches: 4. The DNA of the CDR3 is TGCGCCAGCAGACGGACTAGCACCAATGAGCAGTTCTTC. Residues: CASRRTSTNEQFF.

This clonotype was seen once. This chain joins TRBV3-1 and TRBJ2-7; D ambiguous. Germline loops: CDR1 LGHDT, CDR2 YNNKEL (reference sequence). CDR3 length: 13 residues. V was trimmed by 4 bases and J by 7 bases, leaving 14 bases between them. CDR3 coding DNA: TGTGCCAGCAGCCCGGACCTATTGCGGGAGCAGTACTTC. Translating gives CASSPDLLREQYF.

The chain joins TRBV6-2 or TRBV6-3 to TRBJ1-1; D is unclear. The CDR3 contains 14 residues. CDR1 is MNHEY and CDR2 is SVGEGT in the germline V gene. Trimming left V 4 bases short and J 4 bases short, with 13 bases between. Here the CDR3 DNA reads TGTGCCAGCAGTTTTGACGGAGTAGGCACTGAAGCTTTCTTT. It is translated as CASSFDGVGTEAFF.

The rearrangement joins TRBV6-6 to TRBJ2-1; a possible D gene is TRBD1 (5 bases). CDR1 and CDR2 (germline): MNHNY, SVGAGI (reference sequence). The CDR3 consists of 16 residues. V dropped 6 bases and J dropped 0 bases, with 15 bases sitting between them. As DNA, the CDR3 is TGTGCCAGCAGGCGTACCAGGGAAAGCTCCTACAATGAGCAGTTCTTC. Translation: CASRRTRESSYNEQFF.

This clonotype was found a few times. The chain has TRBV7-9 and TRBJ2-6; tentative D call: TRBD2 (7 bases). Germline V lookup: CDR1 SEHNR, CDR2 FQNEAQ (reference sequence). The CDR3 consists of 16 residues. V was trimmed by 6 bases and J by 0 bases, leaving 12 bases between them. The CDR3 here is CASRRGQTSGANVLTF. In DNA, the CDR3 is TGTGCCAGCAGGCGGGGGCAAACCTCTGGGGCCAACGTCCTGACTTTC. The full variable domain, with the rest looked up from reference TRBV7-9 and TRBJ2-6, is DTGVSQNPRHKITKRGQNVTFRCDPISEHNRLYWYRQTLGQGPEFLTYFQNEAQLEKSRLLSDRFSAERPKGSFSTLEIQRTEQGDSAMYLCASRRGQTSGANVLTFGAGSRLTVL.

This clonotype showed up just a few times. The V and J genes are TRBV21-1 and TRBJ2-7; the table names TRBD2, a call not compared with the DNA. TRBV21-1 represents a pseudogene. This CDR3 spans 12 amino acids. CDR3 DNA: TGTGCCAGCAAAGGAGAAGGGCACGAGCAGTACTTC. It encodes CASKGEGHEQYF.

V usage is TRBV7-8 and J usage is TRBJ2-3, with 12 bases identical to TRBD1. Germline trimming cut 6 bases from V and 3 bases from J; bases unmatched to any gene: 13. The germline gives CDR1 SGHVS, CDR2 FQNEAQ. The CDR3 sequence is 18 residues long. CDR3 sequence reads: CASSRDRGRGSSTDTQYF. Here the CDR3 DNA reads TGTGCCAGCAGTAGGGACAGGGGGCGCGGTTCTTCGACAGATACGCAGTATTTT.

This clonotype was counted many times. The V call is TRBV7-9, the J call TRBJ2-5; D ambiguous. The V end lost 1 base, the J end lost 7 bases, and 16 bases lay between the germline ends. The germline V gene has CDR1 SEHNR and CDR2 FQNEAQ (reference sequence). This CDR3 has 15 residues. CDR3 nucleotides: TGTGCCAGCAGCTTAGGCACTCCCCCCAGAGGGACCCAGTACTTC. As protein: CASSLGTPPRGTQYF. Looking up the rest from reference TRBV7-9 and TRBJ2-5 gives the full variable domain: DTGVSQNPRHKITKRGQNVTFRCDPISEHNRLYWYRQTLGQGPEFLTYFQNEAQLEKSRLLSDRFSAERPKGSFSTLEIQRTEQGDSAMYLCASSLGTPPRGTQYFGPGTRLLVL.

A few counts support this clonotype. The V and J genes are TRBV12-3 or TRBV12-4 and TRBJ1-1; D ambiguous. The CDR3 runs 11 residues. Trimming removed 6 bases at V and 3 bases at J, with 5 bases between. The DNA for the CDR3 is TGTGCCAGCAGCACTGACACTGAAGCTTTCTTT. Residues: CASSTDTEAFF.

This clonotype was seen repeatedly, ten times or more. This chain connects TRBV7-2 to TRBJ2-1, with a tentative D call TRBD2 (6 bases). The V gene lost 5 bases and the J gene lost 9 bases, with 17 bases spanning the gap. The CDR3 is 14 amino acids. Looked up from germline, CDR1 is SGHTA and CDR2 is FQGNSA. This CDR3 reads CASSPGGSRGEQFF. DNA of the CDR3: TGTGCCAGCAGCCCCGGAGGGAGTCGAGGTGAGCAGTTCTTC.

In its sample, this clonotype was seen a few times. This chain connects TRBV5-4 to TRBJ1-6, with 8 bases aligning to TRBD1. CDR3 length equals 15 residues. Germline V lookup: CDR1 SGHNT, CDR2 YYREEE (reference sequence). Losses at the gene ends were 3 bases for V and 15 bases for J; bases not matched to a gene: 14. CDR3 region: CASSSEGQGELLLHF. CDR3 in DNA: TGTGCCAGCAGCTCGGAAGGACAGGGTGAACTTCTCCTCCACTTT. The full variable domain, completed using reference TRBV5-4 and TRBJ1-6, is ETGVTQSPTHLIKTRGQQVTLRCSSQSGHNTVSWYQQALGQGPQFIFQYYREEENGRGNFPPRFSGLQFPNYSSELNVNALELDDSALYLCASSSEGQGELLLHFGNGTRLTVT.